This TCR beta chain is from a study of cytomegalovirus exposure and HLA in healthy donors (dated by TCRdb to about 2017). With respect to the entire study: According to an earlier analysis of 450 to 650 of the donors, about 179 million T cells yielded some 120 million unique TCR beta sequences and 250 to 350 Gb of sequence data. An early release that covered about 640 HLA-typed donors contained approximately 320 gigabases of sequencing data and approximately 85 million unique TCR sequences. The genetic ancestry cluster associated with self-reported Caucasian donors included over 65% of the approximately 430 genotyped donors. The aim of the study was to test whether cataloging public T cell receptors could identify signatures of past pathogen exposure. The T cell repertoires of around 730 subjects were profiled by immunosequencing and related to cytomegalovirus serostatus. Along with the approximately 670-subject first cohort, a separate validation cohort of 120 different subjects was used. To predict cytomegalovirus infection status, the study brought together high-throughput TCR immunosequencing, statistical association of individual TCRs with disease status, and machine learning. A later analysis re-examined previously published TCR beta repertoires from about 670 donors and added high-resolution HLA genotyping to investigate patterns of TCR occurrence. Rather than using new phenotypic data, the later analysis identified candidate immune exposures from TCR beta sequences and from how often those sequences occurred across donors. An earlier analysis of more than 450 of the donors used high-throughput TCR beta sequencing to judge whether each TCR beta V gene segment behaved as functional or pseudogenic. Donor age, sex, ethnicity and CMV serostatus were compiled alongside the repertoire data. A later genetic analysis used genome-wide SNP genotypes for about 60% of the 666 donors, treating that subset as a discovery cohort. All discovery cohort repertoires had been generated using a single sequencing platform. Both class I and class II loci were covered by HLA typing, at four-digit resolution. Typing coverage differed by locus: A, B, C, DRB1 and DQB1 were typed in roughly 629-630 donors, DQA1 in approximately 520, DPA1 in 600 to 610, and DPB1 in 450 to 480. Because of strong linkage in the cohort, roughly five DR-DQ haplotypes were treated as single units for association and clustering. Among some 400 genotyped donors of the cohort, an average of around 240,000 unique TCR beta nucleotide sequences was sequenced per donor, of which about 19% were non-productive.

As for this clone: Its antigen specificity is not known. Per-base qualities were not stored, and no clone one base away is much larger.

V is pruned by 6 bases and J by 4 bases, leaving 7 bases of the junction without a gene match. From the cysteine up to the phenylalanine, the CDR3 has a length of 14 residues. Only the CDR3 part of the read is kept: 42 bases, read in frame from the first base. In the germline V gene, CDR1 corresponds to SGHAT and CDR2 to FQNNGV. The paper's findings and limits, for the study overall: Specific HLA alleles were associated with 16,951 TCR beta sequences at a false discovery rate of 0.05 in a later analysis. Because some donors lacked HLA typing at each locus, the association tests relied only on the typed subset. For the cohort, immune exposure information was limited to CMV serostatus. Roughly uniform sequencing depth across donors was assumed in presence/absence analyses, although this assumption may not hold. In a later genetic analysis, fewer N-insertions in productive TCRs were reported among donors in an Asian-associated ancestry cluster than the approximately 710-donor mean. A group of highly shared sequence variants was considered likely to be a technical artifact of the sequencing pipeline. V-gene and J-gene trimming of TCR beta chains was associated with a missense DCLRE1C variant in a later genetic analysis, and the association was replicated in an independent cohort. A later analysis found that most CMV-associated TCR beta chains appeared HLA-restricted, with HLA associations seemingly driven largely by CMV exposure. In this cohort, only TCR beta chains were sequenced, and detectable features were limited by the absence of alpha or paired-chain data. In an earlier analysis of approximately 600 of the donors, most TCR beta V segments were observed in productive rearrangements about 87% or about 30% of the time, broadly matching IMGT annotations. A further reported finding was that TCR beta sequences accurately predicted the HLA-A and HLA-B alleles for most subjects in the first cohort. In both the original and validation cohorts, the classifier was reported to diagnose cytomegalovirus status with high specificity and sensitivity. A few of the identified cytomegalovirus-associated TCR beta chains were confirmed in vitro to be specific for cytomegalovirus antigens. The study gave a list of over 150 TCR beta chains associated with cytomegalovirus. In a later analysis, TCR association rates were found to vary across HLA loci, with the most associated TCRs seen for DRB1 alleles and the fewest for HLA-C alleles. In a later analysis, HLA-associated TCR beta chains were found to be more clonally expanded and to have lower generation probabilities than equally common non-associated chains. In a later analysis, several top co-occurrence clusters were reported to appear linked to parvovirus B19, influenza, CMV and Epstein-Barr virus. Strong co-occurrence of HLA alleles, especially DR and DQ, made assigning TCR associations to individual alleles difficult. Most TCR sequences were seen in very few donors, while some public TCRs were found in many individuals. Because counts were too low, roughly 18 rarely observed V segments, including chromosome 9 orphons, were left out of the earlier analysis of several hundred of the donors. It was suggested by the authors that the approach could potentially be generalized to other disease states and immunological phenotypes. Some IMGT-functional V segments, including TRBV6-2 and TRBV6-3, could not be told apart with the 87-base-pair reads, so those segments were excluded. Correlated functional status among segregating V segments might be attributable to linkage disequilibrium, but an unknown experimental factor could not be ruled out.

The library was built by means of the immunoSEQ multiplex PCR assay. The multiplex PCR relied on a mix of 60 forward primers for TCR Vbeta segments and 13 reverse primers for TCR Jbeta segments. The CDR3 region of rearranged TCR beta genes was amplified from genomic DNA with a multiplex PCR assay. The amplified TCR beta libraries were sequenced on the Illumina HiSeq System as 87-base-pair reads. For the original study's pipeline: A later analysis counted tens of millions of unique TCR beta chains across the 640 or so repertoires, and 10 million to 11 million of these chains were shared by at least two donors. To remove PCR and sequencing errors, raw reads were error-corrected and collapsed into unique sequences using a nearest-neighbor algorithm that merged closely related sequences. Alignment of CDR3 sequences to IMGT reference sequences was used to assign V, D and J gene segments. Each retained sequence needed at least a six-nucleotide match to both a V gene segment and a J gene segment. A rearrangement was called productive if the CDR3 had no stop codons and remained in frame with V and J, and every other rearrangement was called non-productive. CDR3 was defined by IMGT convention, running from the second conserved V-encoded cysteine to the conserved J-encoded phenylalanine. The earlier analysis of fewer than 700 of the donors excluded sequences that lacked an unambiguous match to a single V gene segment. An earlier analysis of fewer than 750 of the donors called V segments functional above 56.7% productive rearrangements and segregating when the between-donor standard deviation exceeded 5%. To diagnose cytomegalovirus status from the catalog of TCR beta chain sequences, a statistical classification framework was built. In a later analysis, V and J genes were assigned by comparing TCR nucleotide sequences against IMGT/GENE-DB human TR gene sequences. In a later analysis, CDR3 sequences and most-parsimonious VDJ recombination scenarios were assigned using the TCRdist pipeline. In a later analysis, each TCR beta chain was defined by its CDR3 amino acid sequence together with its V-gene family, and reads lacking a unique V-gene family were excluded. To address suspected cross-contamination and a sequencing artifact, a later analysis removed 550 to 750 highly shared, low-generation-probability nucleotide sequences. A later analysis calculated a clonal expansion index for each public chain from normalized within-repertoire ranks of inferred template counts. Generation probabilities in a later analysis came from a VDJ recombination model fitted to out-of-frame rearrangements, and those results were checked against IGoR. Hypergeometric tests were used in a later analysis to score TCR-TCR, TCR-HLA and TCR-CMV co-occurrence, with a repertoire-size bias correction applied to the TCR pairs. In a later analysis, false discovery rates were estimated by permuting HLA or CMV assignments 20 times. In a later analysis, co-occurring TCRs were grouped using DBSCAN, and TCRdist sequence similarity was added for clustering within HLA-allele-positive subsets. Repertoires with fewer than 30,000 or more than 120,000 public chains, plus five repertoires with anomalous nucleotide sharing, were excluded from co-occurrence clustering. TCRdb took over this immuneACCESS table, retaining in-frame rearrangements with V and J assigned. Such tables are incomplete; in checked studies, under half of the missing clones stem from an unresolved V gene, and the remainder is unexplained. That table furnishes V, J and clone size, whereas the DNA furnished D and trimming. For this sample the table gives 95,000 to 100,000 clones, of which roughly 79% were detected only once. The ten largest account for about 2% of the sample.

The cohort was made up of roughly 670 healthy bone marrow donors. All cohort members were sampled while nominally healthy, although unrecorded immune exposures were likely present. The donor was CMV seronegative and was included in the group of approximately 350 seronegative cohort members. Every donor gave a peripheral blood sample, and the peripheral blood mononuclear cells from that sample were used for TCR beta sequencing. The Qiagen DNeasy Blood Extraction Kit was used to extract genomic DNA from the blood cell samples. Sequencing used PBMCs. The sequence derives from a man aged 40-49 years in good health and CMV-seronegative. In this chain, TRBV11-2 is recombined with TRBJ2-7; 9 nucleotides in the junction match TRBD1. CDR3 reads: CASSTPGQGYEQYF. The nucleotides read TGTGCCAGCAGTACTCCGGGACAGGGTTACGAGCAGTACTTC.